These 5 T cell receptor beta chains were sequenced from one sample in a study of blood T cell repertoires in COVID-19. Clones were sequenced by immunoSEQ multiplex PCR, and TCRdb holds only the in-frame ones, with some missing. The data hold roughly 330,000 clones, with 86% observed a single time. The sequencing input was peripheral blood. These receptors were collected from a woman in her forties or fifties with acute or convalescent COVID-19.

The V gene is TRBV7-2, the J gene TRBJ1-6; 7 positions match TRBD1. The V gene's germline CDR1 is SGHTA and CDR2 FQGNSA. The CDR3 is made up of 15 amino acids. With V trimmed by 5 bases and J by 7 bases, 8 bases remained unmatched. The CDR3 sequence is CASSPEGTANSPLHF. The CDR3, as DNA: TGTGCCAGCAGCCCAGAGGGGACAGCGAATTCACCCCTCCACTTT.

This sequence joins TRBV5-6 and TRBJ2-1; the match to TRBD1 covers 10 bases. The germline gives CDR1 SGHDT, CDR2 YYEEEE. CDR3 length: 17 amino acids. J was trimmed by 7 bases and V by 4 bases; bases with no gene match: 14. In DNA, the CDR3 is TGTGCCAGCAGCCCCGATGGAGGGGACAGGGGAGGAAATGAGCAGTTCTTC. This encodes CASSPDGGDRGGNEQFF.

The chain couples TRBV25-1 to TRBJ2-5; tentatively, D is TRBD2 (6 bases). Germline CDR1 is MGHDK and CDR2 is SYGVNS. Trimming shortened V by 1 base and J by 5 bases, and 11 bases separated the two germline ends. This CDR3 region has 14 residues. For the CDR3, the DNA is TGTGCCAGCAGTGAATCTTCGGGGGAGGAGACCCAGTACTTC. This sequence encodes CASSESSGEETQYF.

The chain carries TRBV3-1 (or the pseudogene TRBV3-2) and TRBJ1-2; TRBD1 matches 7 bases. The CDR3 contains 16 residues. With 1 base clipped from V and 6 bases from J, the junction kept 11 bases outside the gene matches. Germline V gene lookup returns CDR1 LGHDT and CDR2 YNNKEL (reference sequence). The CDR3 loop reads CASSQGEAQGIHGYTF. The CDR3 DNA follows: TGTGCCAGCAGCCAAGGTGAAGCACAGGGGATTCATGGCTACACCTTC.

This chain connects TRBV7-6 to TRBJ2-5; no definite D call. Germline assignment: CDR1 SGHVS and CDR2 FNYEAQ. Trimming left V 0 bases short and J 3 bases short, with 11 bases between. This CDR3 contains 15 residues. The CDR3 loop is CASSLATQPEETQYF. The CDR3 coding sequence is TGTGCCAGCAGCTTAGCCACACAGCCTGAAGAGACCCAGTACTTC.